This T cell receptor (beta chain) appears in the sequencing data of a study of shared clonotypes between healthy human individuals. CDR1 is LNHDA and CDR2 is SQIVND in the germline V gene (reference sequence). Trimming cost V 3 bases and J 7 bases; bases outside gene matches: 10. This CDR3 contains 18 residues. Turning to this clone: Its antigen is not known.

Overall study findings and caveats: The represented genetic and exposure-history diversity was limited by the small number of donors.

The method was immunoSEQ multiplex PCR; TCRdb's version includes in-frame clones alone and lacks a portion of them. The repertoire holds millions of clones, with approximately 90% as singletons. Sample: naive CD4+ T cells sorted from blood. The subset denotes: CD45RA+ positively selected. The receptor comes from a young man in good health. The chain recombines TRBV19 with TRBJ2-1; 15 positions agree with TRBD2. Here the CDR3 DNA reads TGTGCCAGTAGTATTATGGGCGCCGGGACTAGCGGGAGGAATGAGCAGTTCTTC. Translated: CASSIMGAGTSGRNEQFF.